This is a list of T cell receptor beta chains from one sample in a study of post-analysis software for immune sequencing data. TCRdb called the PCR reads again in MiXCR, with one record for every CDR3 protein. Seen here are some 690,000 distinct CDR3 sequences, around 27% observed once, and the top ten hold around 0.56%. What was sequenced was blood. The receptors come from a girl between 5 and 17 years old with multiple sclerosis. Both conserved end residues are part of each CDR3. Each record gives: J gene, D gene, clone size, V gene, CDR3 protein, CDR3 DNA. The D gene is left open where the match is weak. Clone size is given for some rows only: seen once, a few or many times, or a class if the clone is expanded.

>TRBJ2-5|.|.|TRBV12-3/TRBV12-4
CATLQSPSQETQYF
TGTGCCACCCTCCAGAGCCCATCACAAGAGACCCAGTACTTC
>TRBJ2-1|TRBD1|few|TRBV12-3/TRBV12-4
CASGTGRNEQFF
TGTGCCTCAGGGACAGGGCGGAATGAGCAGTTCTTC
>TRBJ2-7|TRBD1|medium-sized|TRBV29-1
CSVEGQGFSEQYF
TGCAGCGTGGAGGGACAGGGTTTCTCCGAGCAGTACTTC
>TRBJ2-7|.|few|TRBV29-1
CSPAAAATYEQYF
TGCAGCCCCGCAGCAGCTGCAACCTACGAGCAGTACTTC
>TRBJ1-1|.|.|TRBV3-1
CASSHRNRGLEAEAFF
TGTGCCAGCAGCCACCGCAATCGGGGTCTTGAGGCTGAAGCTTTCTTT
>TRBJ1-2|.|few|TRBV6-5
CASSYGRPEYYGYTF
TGTGCCAGCAGTTACGGACGGCCTGAGTACTATGGCTACACCTTC
>TRBJ2-1|.|.|TRBV7-7
CASSFPRYNEQFF
TGTGCCAGCAGCTTCCCGCGTTACAATGAGCAGTTCTTC
>TRBJ2-1|TRBD2|.|TRBV9
CASSVSGSPNEQFF
TGTGCCAGCAGCGTGAGCGGGAGCCCCAATGAGCAGTTCTTC
>TRBJ1-2|TRBD1|few|TRBV5-5
CASSSIQGNYGYTF
TGTGCCAGCAGCTCTATACAGGGGAACTATGGCTACACCTTC
>TRBJ2-7|TRBD2|few|TRBV12-3/TRBV12-4
CASSPLAGVASEQYF
TGTGCCAGCAGTCCGCTAGCGGGAGTAGCATCCGAGCAGTACTTC
>TRBJ2-7|TRBD1|.|TRBV6-1
CASSVQGSSYEQYF
TGTGCCAGCAGTGTACAGGGGAGCTCCTACGAGCAGTACTTC
>TRBJ2-7|TRBD2|many|TRBV7-2
CASSYSGSLYF
TGTGCCAGCAGCTATAGCGGGAGTCTGTACTTC
>TRBJ2-3|.|.|TRBV6-5
CASSYLGGSTDTQYF
TGTGCCAGCAGTTACTTGGGGGGAAGCACAGATACGCAGTATTTT
>TRBJ2-5|TRBD2|.|TRBV12-3/TRBV12-4
CASSSGGGWETQYF
TGTGCCAGCAGTTCTGGCGGGGGATGGGAGACCCAGTACTTC
>TRBJ1-6|.|.|TRBV7-2
CASSHQTRTGLALHF
TGTGCCAGCAGCCACCAAACCAGGACCGGGTTGGCCCTCCACTTT
>TRBJ2-1|.|.|TRBV6-6
CASTNRGGGYNEQFF
TGTGCCAGCACAAACAGGGGGGGTGGTTACAATGAGCAGTTCTTC
>TRBJ2-2|.|.|TRBV6-1
CASRRNQGSDTGELFF
TGTGCCAGCAGACGGAATCAAGGTAGTGACACCGGGGAGCTGTTTTTT
>TRBJ2-1|.|many|TRBV5-1
CASSLGQAYNEQFF
TGCGCCAGCAGCTTGGGACAGGCCTACAATGAGCAGTTCTTC
>TRBJ1-6|.|.|TRBV27
CASKASSSRSSYNSPLHF
TGTGCCAGCAAGGCTTCCTCATCAAGAAGCTCCTATAATTCACCCCTCCACTTT
>TRBJ2-3|.|.|TRBV28
CASSSNQQRRLDTQYF
TGTGCCAGCAGTTCAAATCAGCAGCGAAGGTTGGATACGCAGTATTTT
>TRBJ1-5|.|few|TRBV20-1
CSASPDGVQPQHF
TGCAGTGCTTCCCCGGACGGGGTTCAGCCCCAGCATTTT
>TRBJ2-4|.|.|TRBV20-1
CSAGGSQVIAKNIQYF
TGCAGTGCGGGGGGCTCCCAGGTTATAGCCAAAAACATTCAGTACTTC
>TRBJ2-1|TRBD2|.|TRBV7-2
CASSSPRASGRREQFF
TGTGCCAGCAGCTCTCCCCGGGCTAGCGGGAGGCGTGAGCAGTTCTTC
>TRBJ2-5|.|.|TRBV6-2/TRBV6-3
CASSSIATETQYF
TGTGCCAGCAGTTCGATAGCTACCGAGACCCAGTACTTC
>TRBJ2-4|.|few|TRBV6-6
CASPHQYF
TGTGCCAGCCCCCACCAGTACTTC
>TRBJ2-7|.|few|TRBV7-6
CASSGSGFFYEQYF
TGTGCCAGCAGCGGCTCAGGCTTTTTTTACGAGCAGTACTTC
>TRBJ2-2|TRBD1|few|TRBV4-1
CASSQGDRNTGELFF
TGCGCCAGCAGCCAAGGGGACAGGAACACCGGGGAGCTGTTTTTT
>TRBJ1-5|.|.|TRBV29-1
CRPRVGRNQPQHF
TGCAGGCCGAGGGTGGGTCGCAATCAGCCCCAGCATTTT